Listed here are 32 T cell receptor beta chains from one sample, sequenced in a study of vaccination and CD4 T cells after COVID-19. Their recognized antigens are unknown. With the Oncomine TCR Beta short-read assay, DNA from cultured CD4+ T cells was sequenced. Via MiXCR, TCRdb re-called the PCR reads, giving one row per CDR3 protein. Of approximately 15,000 distinct CDR3 sequences listed, around 40% are singletons. Regarding treatment: roughly nine-day PBMC culture with coronavirus spike peptide pools or control peptides (ViraFEST assay). Sequenced material: CD4+ T cells from blood, cultured in vitro, taken before SARS-CoV-2 vaccination. These receptor sequences come from a human donor who had recovered from COVID-19.

The chain is built from TRBV2 and TRBJ1-5; 7 nucleotides align to TRBD1. CDR1 and CDR2 from the germline V gene are SNHLY and FYNNEI. The CDR3 runs 14 residues. V was pared by 4 bases and J by 4 bases, with 4 bases of the junction left unmatched. Here the CDR3 reads CASSVGTENQPQHF. CDR3 sequence (DNA): TGTGCCAGCAGTGTTGGGACAGAAAATCAGCCCCAGCATTTT.

The gene calls are TRBV20-1 and TRBJ2-1, with D hard to call. Germline values: CDR1 DFQATT, CDR2 SNEGSKA (reference sequence). Trimming removed 3 bases from V and 15 bases from J, with 18 bases in between. The CDR3 extends over 12 amino acids. The CDR3 DNA reads as TGCAGTGCTAGCCGCCAGGCGACCCCCTCGTTCTTC. Translating it yields CSASRQATPSFF.

This clonotype has only a few counts. The V call is TRBV7-2, the J call TRBJ2-3; D is unresolved. Trimming pared 4 bases from V and 2 bases from J, leaving 10 bases between. This CDR3 has 14 residues. Germline V lookup: CDR1 SGHTA, CDR2 FQGNSA. CDR3 in amino acids: CASSWRVPTDTQYF. Here the CDR3 DNA reads TGTGCCAGCAGCTGGCGAGTACCCACAGATACGCAGTATTTT.

The rearrangement uses TRBV11-2 and TRBJ2-7; 10 bases line up with TRBD2. This CDR3 has 16 residues. The germline CDR1 and CDR2 sequences are SGHAT and FQNNGV. Trimming at V came to 1 base and at J to 6 bases, leaving 9 bases not matched to a gene. The CDR3 region has the DNA TGTGCCAGCAGCTTAGCGAGCGGGGGGGCCTGGGGCGAGCAGTACTTC. It codes for CASSLASGGAWGEQYF.

This clonotype was counted only a few times. V is TRBV20-1 and J is TRBJ2-5, with 15 bases aligning to TRBD2. V lost 2 bases and J lost 5; bases outside the gene matches: 6. CDR1 is DFQATT, CDR2 SNEGSKA, per germline (reference sequence). This CDR3 is built from 16 residues. CDR3 loop: CSARRTSGRAGETQYF. The CDR3 nucleotides read TGCAGTGCTAGACGGACTAGCGGGAGGGCCGGGGAGACCCAGTACTTC.

V gene TRBV15 combines with J gene TRBJ2-7; unclear D gene. The ends were cut back, 4 bases at V and 1 base at J, with 11 bases in the middle. Germline assignment: CDR1 LNHNV and CDR2 YYDKDF (reference sequence). This CDR3 spans 14 amino acids. Here the CDR3 reads CATSNPSGSYEQYF. For the CDR3, the DNA is TGTGCCACCAGCAACCCGTCAGGATCCTACGAGCAGTACTTC.

This clonotype appeared a few times. The gene calls are TRBV15 and TRBJ2-5; D is undetermined. The CDR3 contains 15 residues. Trimming stripped 0 bases from V and 4 bases from J, with 12 bases between. Germline V gene sequence: CDR1 LNHNV, CDR2 YYDKDF (reference sequence). CDR3 sequence (DNA): TGTGCCACCAGCAGAGATGGGCTGGGCCCAGAGACCCAGTACTTC. Translation: CATSRDGLGPETQYF.

The chain joins TRBV19 to TRBJ1-1; D might be TRBD1 (5 bases). Germline CDR1 LNHDA, CDR2 SQIVND (reference sequence). The CDR3 has 14 residues. The V end lost 1 base, the J end lost 1 base, and 7 bases lay between the germline ends. Here the CDR3 reads CASSIVGGNTEAFF. The CDR3 DNA is TGTGCCAGTAGTATAGTCGGGGGGAACACTGAAGCTTTCTTT.

The CDR3 protein is CSASTGTSDWNEQFF. CDR3 nucleotide sequence: TGCAGTGCTAGTACTGGGACTAGCGACTGGAATGAGCAGTTCTTC. The chain couples TRBV20-1 to TRBJ2-1; TRBD2 agrees at 10 bases. The trim removed 3 bases at V and 7 bases at J, leaving 9 bases unmatched. The CDR3 is 15 amino acids. CDR1 is DFQATT, CDR2 SNEGSKA, per germline (reference sequence).

The chain links TRBV7-8 to TRBJ2-7; 7 bases map to TRBD2. V gave up 1 base and J gave up 3 bases; unmatched junction bases: 3. CDR1 SGHVS and CDR2 FQNEAQ come from the germline V gene. This CDR3 has 14 residues. The CDR3 nucleotides read TGTGCCAGCAGCTTAGGGCGGGAGCGCTACGAGCAGTACTTC. As protein: CASSLGRERYEQYF.

The rearrangement links TRBV2 to TRBJ2-4, with no clear D. Trimming removed 8 bases at V and 3 bases at J, with 11 bases between. The germline gives CDR1 SNHLY, CDR2 FYNNEI. This CDR3 has 13 residues. CDR3 amino acids: CASQGYDKNIQYF. For the CDR3, the DNA is TGTGCCAGCCAAGGTTACGACAAAAACATTCAGTACTTC.

This clonotype has a handful of counts. This sequence joins TRBV20-1 and TRBJ1-1, with a possible D match to TRBD1 (6 bases). The CDR3 runs 13 residues. Looked up from germline, CDR1 is DFQATT and CDR2 is SNEGSKA (reference sequence). V lost 1 base, J lost 11 bases, and 17 bases lay in between. The CDR3 reads CSARVGGRLEAFF. The CDR3 coding sequence is TGCAGTGCTAGAGTGGGGGGCAGATTGGAGGCTTTCTTT.

This clonotype turned up a few times. The rearrangement joins TRBV6-2 or TRBV6-3 to TRBJ2-3; D is possibly TRBD1 (6 bases). From germline, CDR1 is MNHEY and CDR2 SVGEGT. CDR3 length: 15 amino acids. V shed 5 bases and J shed 1 base, with 13 bases lying between them. CDR3 amino acids: CASSHWTAGTDTQYF. CDR3 nucleotide sequence: TGTGCCAGCAGTCACTGGACAGCAGGCACAGATACGCAGTATTTT.

This clonotype has just a few counts. The chain recombines TRBV6-5 with TRBJ1-3, with TRBD1 as a possible D gene (6 bases). V lost 2 bases, J lost 2 bases, and 7 bases lay in between. There are 14 residues in the CDR3. In germline, CDR1 is MNHEY, CDR2 SVGAGI. The CDR3 bases are TGTGCCAGCAGTTACGGGGACACTGGAAACACCATATATTTT. It yields the protein CASSYGDTGNTIYF.

The rearrangement links TRBV6-2 or TRBV6-3 to TRBJ2-6; the D is unclear. Trimming cost V 6 bases and J 0 bases, with 6 bases left between them. This CDR3 is 14 amino acids long. CDR1 is MNHEY and CDR2 is SVGEGT in the germline V gene. As DNA, the CDR3 is TGTGCCAGCAGAGACTCCTCTGGGGCCAACGTCCTGACTTTC. It yields the protein CASRDSSGANVLTF.

As concerns this clonotype: Germline and junction disagree at one end, which may indicate a read error. The chain couples TRBV15 to TRBJ1-5; no firm D call. In germline, CDR1 is LNHNV, CDR2 YYDKDF (reference sequence). The CDR3 is made up of 12 amino acids. The CDR3 coding sequence is TGTGCCGCCAGCAGAGTAGATCAGCCCCAGCATTTT. Its translation: CAASRVDQPQHF.

The CDR3: CASSRNVNGNEQFF. The CDR3 DNA sequence: TGTGCCAGCAGTCGAAATGTCAACGGGAATGAGCAGTTCTTC. This chain joins TRBV7-9 and TRBJ2-1; unclear D gene. The V end was cut by 6 bases, the J end by 7 bases, with 16 bases between. CDR1 is SEHNR and CDR2 is FQNEAQ in the germline V gene (reference sequence). The CDR3 is made up of 14 amino acids.

This clonotype was counted a few times. This sequence joins TRBV7-2 and TRBJ1-2; TRBD1 matches 11 bases. CDR3 size: 15 residues. CDR1 is SGHTA, CDR2 FQGNSA, per germline. V lost 3 bases to trimming and J lost 4 bases; unmatched junction nucleotides: 4. The CDR3 region has the DNA TGTGCCAGCAGCTTGGTGGGACAGGGGGGCTATGGCTACACCTTC. Protein: CASSLVGQGGYGYTF.

The rearrangement uses TRBV10-3 and TRBJ1-1; D remains unclear. The CDR3 runs 15 residues. Germline CDR1 ENHRY, CDR2 SYGVKD. Deletions cut 5 bases from V and 4 bases from J, with 17 bases between. The CDR3 protein is CAISTSTVLSTEAFF. CDR3 bases: TGTGCCATCAGTACCTCCACAGTATTGAGCACTGAAGCTTTCTTT.

The V and J genes are TRBV20-1 and TRBJ2-1; 10 positions match TRBD2. V dropped 1 base and J dropped 6; count of bases not matched to a gene: 9. The CDR3 has 16 residues. Germline values: CDR1 DFQATT, CDR2 SNEGSKA (reference sequence). The CDR3 here is CSARGPSGSRGNEQFF. The CDR3 DNA sequence: TGCAGTGCTAGAGGACCTAGCGGGAGTCGGGGCAATGAGCAGTTCTTC.

V is TRBV7-2 and J is TRBJ2-5; TRBD2 matches at 8 bases. This CDR3 has 15 amino acids. V dropped 2 bases and J dropped 5; count of bases not matched to a gene: 7. Germline V gene data show CDR1 as SGHTA and CDR2 as FQGNSA. The CDR3 loop reads CASSLFGAGAETQYF. CDR3 DNA sequence: TGTGCCAGCAGCTTATTCGGAGCGGGGGCGGAGACCCAGTACTTC.

V is TRBV7-2 and J is TRBJ1-2; TRBD1 might be the D (5 bases). V was trimmed by 5 bases and J by 7 bases, leaving 23 bases between them. The CDR3 consists of 16 residues. CDR1 is SGHTA and CDR2 is FQGNSA in the germline V gene. The CDR3 region is CASSHDGTLVGGGYTF. The CDR3, as DNA: TGTGCCAGCAGCCACGACGGGACTCTCGTGGGTGGTGGCTACACCTTC.

The genes are TRBV2 and TRBJ1-6; maybe TRBD1 (5 bases). V shed 5 bases and J shed 5 bases, with 13 bases lying between them. The length of the CDR3 is 15 residues. Germline V gives CDR1 SNHLY, CDR2 FYNNEI. The CDR3 reads CASSRDPRNNSPLHF. The CDR3 DNA reads TGTGCCAGCAGTCGGGACCCCCGAAATAATTCACCCCTCCACTTT.

The chain is built from TRBV12-3 or TRBV12-4 and TRBJ2-2, with 7 bases fitting TRBD2. The junction had 6 bases not matched to a gene; V was cut back by 11 bases and J by 3 bases. The CDR3 contains 13 residues. The CDR3 sequence: CASERDDTGELFF. The CDR3 DNA follows: TGTGCCTCGGAGCGGGATGACACCGGGGAGCTGTTTTTT.

The gene calls are TRBV7-2 and TRBJ2-7; 13 nucleotides align to TRBD2. Germline CDR1 reads SGHTA; CDR2 reads FQGNSA. The CDR3 covers 16 residues. Germline trimming cut 5 bases from V and 5 bases from J; bases unmatched to any gene: 9. Here the CDR3 DNA reads TGTGCCAGCAGCCCCCGGACTAGCGGGAGAGCAAACGAGCAGTACTTC. Its translation: CASSPRTSGRANEQYF.

The chain joins TRBV20-1 to TRBJ2-3, with 12 bases identical to TRBD2. After removal of 3 bases from V and 4 bases from J, the junction contained 2 bases not matched to a gene. Germline V gives CDR1 DFQATT, CDR2 SNEGSKA (reference sequence). This CDR3 spans 14 amino acids. Written as DNA, the CDR3 is TGCAGTGCTAGGCCTAGCGGGAGGGCAGATACGCAGTATTTT. Translating gives CSARPSGRADTQYF.

J is TRBJ1-2 and V is TRBV6-1, with 8 bases fitting TRBD1. CDR3 length: 15 residues. CDR1 MNHNS and CDR2 SASEGT come from the germline V gene. J was trimmed by 4 bases and V by 5 bases; bases with no gene match: 9. The CDR3 nucleotides read TGTGCCAGCAGTCAAAACGGACAGGGTCCCTATGGCTACACCTTC. This codes for CASSQNGQGPYGYTF.

This chain joins TRBV6-1 and TRBJ2-5; possibly TRBD1 for D (5 bases). Trimming pared 2 bases from V and 2 bases from J, leaving 12 bases between. CDR3 length equals 15 residues. Germline V CDR1 and CDR2: MNHNS, SASEGT. Written as DNA, the CDR3 is TGTGCCAGCAGTGAATTGACAGCTGGTCAAGAGACCCAGTACTTC. It is translated as CASSELTAGQETQYF.

This clonotype was seen a few times. This chain connects TRBV6-5 to TRBJ1-5; no reliable D call. Germline V CDR1 and CDR2: MNHEY, SVGAGI. This CDR3 is built from 15 residues. Trimming pared 0 bases from V and 0 bases from J, leaving 6 bases between. CDR3 amino acids: CASSYSVDSNQPQHF. The CDR3 region has the DNA TGTGCCAGCAGTTACTCCGTGGATAGCAATCAGCCCCAGCATTTT.

Regarding this clonotype: The germline gene is not matched at one end of the junction; a read error may be the cause. The chain recombines TRBV7-2 with TRBJ1-6; a weak D match, TRBD1 (6 bases). CDR3 length: 15 amino acids. CDR1 is SGHTA and CDR2 is FQGNSA in the germline V gene. CDR3: CVSSLRVGGDSPLHF. Written as DNA, the CDR3 is TGTGTCAGCAGCTTAAGGGTAGGGGGAGATTCACCCCTCCACTTT.

This clonotype was counted a single time. V gene TRBV2 combines with J gene TRBJ2-1; 13 nucleotides agree with TRBD2. Germline-derived CDR1 and CDR2 are SNHLY and FYNNEI. Trimming at V came to 7 bases and at J to 6 bases, leaving 3 bases not matched to a gene. CDR3 length: 14 amino acids. For the CDR3, the DNA is TGTGCCAGCAAGCGGACTAGCGGGGGCAATGAGCAGTTCTTC. This encodes CASKRTSGGNEQFF.

A few counts support this clonotype. This rearrangement joins TRBV2 to TRBJ1-5; D not certain. Trimming stripped 6 bases from V and 4 bases from J, with 13 bases between. Per the germline V gene, CDR1 is SNHLY and CDR2 is FYNNEI. CDR3 length: 14 amino acids. The CDR3 nucleotides read TGTGCCAGCAGACTCGACGGCGTGAATCAGCCCCAGCATTTT. It translates to CASRLDGVNQPQHF. Using reference TRBV2 and TRBJ1-5 for the parts outside the CDR3, the full variable domain is EPEVTQTPSHQVTQMGQEVILRCVPISNHLYFYWYRQILGQKVEFLVSFYNNEISEKSEIFDDQFSVERPDGSNFTLKIRSTKLEDSAMYFCASRLDGVNQPQHFGDGTRLSIL.